This is a list of T cell receptor beta chains from one sample in a study of tumor-infiltrating lymphocytes in localized non-small cell lung cancer. The protocol was immunoSEQ multiplex PCR, while the TCRdb copy is restricted to in-frame clones and leaves out a portion. The profile covers thousands of clones, with approximately 74% appearing a single time and more than 10% taken by the ten largest. What was sequenced was lung tumor tissue. Source of these receptors: a human donor with non-small cell lung cancer. Both conserved end residues are part of each CDR3. The order of the fields is CDR3 DNA, CDR3 protein, clone size, J gene, V gene, D gene. D genes are given only for firm matches. Rows may omit the clone size; those that give it use once, few, many or a size class.

TGCGCCACCCGTTACCAGCATACAGATACGCAGTATTTT | CATRYQHTDTQYF | few | TRBJ2-3 | TRBV10-1 | -
TGTGCCAGCAGTTCCGGAGCCTACGAGCAGTACTTC | CASSSGAYEQYF | - | TRBJ2-7 | TRBV27 | -
TGTGCCAGCTCACCCCAGCGGGCAGATACGCAGTATTTT | CASSPQRADTQYF | - | TRBJ2-3 | TRBV18 | -
TGCGCCAGCAGCCAAAGTACGGGGACAGGGGGTGCTAATGAAAAACTGTTTTTT | CASSQSTGTGGANEKLFF | - | TRBJ1-4 | TRBV4-1 | TRBD1
TGTGCCAGCAGCTTTGCCGGACAGGGTGTATCCTACGAGCAGTACTTC | CASSFAGQGVSYEQYF | - | TRBJ2-7 | TRBV7-2 | TRBD1
TGTGCCAGCAGCCCACCGGGACTAGCTCATGAGCAGTACTTC | CASSPPGLAHEQYF | - | TRBJ2-7 | TRBV7-9 | TRBD2
TGTGCCAGCAGCTTAGTTTTTGGTACAGGGGGCTCCTACAATGAGCAGTTCTTC | CASSLVFGTGGSYNEQFF | few | TRBJ2-1 | TRBV11-2 | TRBD1
TGTGCCAGCAGCTCCGCTCCGTACGAGCAGTACTTC | CASSSAPYEQYF | few | TRBJ2-7 | TRBV28 | -
TGCGCCAGCAGCGTGACAACCCCAGCCCACGAGCAGTACTTC | CASSVTTPAHEQYF | once | TRBJ2-7 | TRBV5-1 | -
TGTGCCAGCAGCTTAGGGCAGGCCGAAGAGACCCAGTACTTC | CASSLGQAEETQYF | - | TRBJ2-5 | TRBV7-7 | -
TGTGCCAGCAGCGCAGCCGGGACCCCTGGAAACACCATATATTTT | CASSAAGTPGNTIYF | few | TRBJ1-3 | TRBV13 | -
TGCGCCAGCAGCTATAACGGACCCTCTGGGGCCAACGTCCTGACTTTC | CASSYNGPSGANVLTF | - | TRBJ2-6 | TRBV5-1 | -
TGTGCCAGCATGATAGACAGGGGGCGGAGGGAGCAGTACTTC | CASMIDRGRREQYF | - | TRBJ2-7 | TRBV2 | TRBD1
TGTGCCACCAGCAGAGGGCAGGGGGTGGGCACAGATACGCAGTATTTT | CATSRGQGVGTDTQYF | few | TRBJ2-3 | TRBV15 | TRBD1
TGTGCCAGCACCCCACGGGACAGAGAGAACAATGAGCAGTTCTTC | CASTPRDRENNEQFF | - | TRBJ2-1 | TRBV7-9 | TRBD1
TGTGCCAGCAGTTTCAGGGGCGGGGAGACCCAGTACTTC | CASSFRGGETQYF | - | TRBJ2-5 | TRBV27 | -
TGTGCCATCAGCCCACAAGAGGGTGACACTGAAGCTTTCTTT | CAISPQEGDTEAFF | few | TRBJ1-1 | TRBV10-3 | -
TGTGCCAGCAGTGAGCCCGGGACAGGGAATGAGCAGTTCTTC | CASSEPGTGNEQFF | few | TRBJ2-1 | TRBV6-1 | TRBD1
TGTGCCAGCGGCGGGTGGGGCACGGATGAGCAGTTCTTC | CASGGWGTDEQFF | medium-sized | TRBJ2-1 | TRBV9 | -
TGTGCCAGTAGCCCGGGACTAGCGGAGTCACAGTTCTTC | CASSPGLAESQFF | medium-sized | TRBJ2-1 | TRBV19 | TRBD2
TGTGCCAGCAGTTTAGAGGGAGGGCCCTTCAATGAGCAGTTCTTC | CASSLEGGPFNEQFF | few | TRBJ2-1 | TRBV27 | TRBD2
TGTGCCACCAGCAGACGGGGACAGTCCCATGAAGCTTTCTTT | CATSRRGQSHEAFF | - | TRBJ1-1 | TRBV15 | TRBD1
TGTGCCAGCAGCTGGGGGGAAAAGGGCAGGGGAGCTTTCTTT | CASSWGEKGRGAFF | - | TRBJ1-1 | TRBV7-9 | -
TGCAGCGACCACAGGGCGGGTGGCTACACCTTC | CSDHRAGGYTF | once | TRBJ1-2 | TRBV29-1 | -
TGTGCCACCAGCAAGGACAGGGGTGCAGATACGCAGTATTTT | CATSKDRGADTQYF | - | TRBJ2-3 | TRBV15 | TRBD1
TGTGCCAGCGGAGGAGAGGGGAGTGGAGAGACCCAGTACTTC | CASGGEGSGETQYF | few | TRBJ2-5 | TRBV6-6 | -
TGTGCCAGCAGCGCCCTTGGGACAGCCACAGATACGCAGTATTTT | CASSALGTATDTQYF | - | TRBJ2-3 | TRBV7-3 | TRBD1
TGTGCCAGCTCACCATTTGCTAGTGACTATGGCTACACCTTC | CASSPFASDYGYTF | - | TRBJ1-2 | TRBV18 | -